The 20 T cell receptor beta chains presented below share a single source sample, sequenced in a study of glioma-infiltrating T cells after dendritic cell vaccination. The protocol was immunoSEQ multiplex PCR, while the TCRdb copy is restricted to in-frame clones and leaves out a portion. The sample lists 85,000 to 100,000 clones, around 80% occurring once. Time point noted: after dendritic cell vaccination, including at tumor progression/relapse. The material sequenced was blood, taken after dendritic cell vaccination. The receptor source for this set is a human donor with glioblastoma.

The chain joins TRBV5-1 to TRBJ1-4, with D hard to call. Germline V lookup: CDR1 SGHRS, CDR2 YFSETQ. V lost 6 bases to trimming and J lost 6 bases, with 12 bases between them. The CDR3 loop spans 13 amino acids. CDR3 sequence reads: CASKFREDEKLFF. DNA of the CDR3: TGCGCCAGCAAGTTTAGAGAGGATGAAAAACTGTTTTTT.

The J gene is TRBJ2-4, the V gene TRBV5-4; D perhaps matches TRBD2 (6 bases). V lost 3 bases and J lost 3, with 16 bases in between. Germline CDR1 reads SGHNT; CDR2 reads YYREEE (reference sequence). This CDR3 is built from 16 residues. The CDR3 sequence is CASSSRRELDKNIQYF. Written as DNA, the CDR3 is TGTGCCAGCAGCTCTCGCCGGGAGTTAGACAAAAACATTCAGTACTTC.

This chain links TRBV30 with TRBJ1-2; tentative D call: TRBD1 (5 bases). Germline assignment: CDR1 GTSNPN and CDR2 SVGIG (reference sequence). The CDR3 totals 15 residues. Trimming removed 0 bases at V and 2 bases at J, with 13 bases between. This chain's CDR3 is CAWSVGQGLNYGYTF. The CDR3, as DNA: TGTGCCTGGAGTGTTGGCCAGGGACTCAACTATGGCTACACCTTC.

This chain uses TRBV30 with TRBJ2-7, with D unclear. Germline loops: CDR1 GTSNPN, CDR2 SVGIG (reference sequence). The CDR3 contains 15 residues. Between the trimmed V and J ends, which lost 0 bases and 0 bases, there was a span of 12 bases. The CDR3 is CAWSVATPVSYEQYF. CDR3 DNA sequence: TGTGCCTGGAGTGTGGCAACACCCGTCTCCTACGAGCAGTACTTC.

The V and J genes are TRBV7-9 and TRBJ1-1; tentatively, D is TRBD1 (6 bases). Trimming shortened V by 6 bases and J by 1 base, and 9 bases separated the two germline ends. This CDR3 contains 13 residues. Germline V lookup: CDR1 SEHNR, CDR2 FQNEAQ (reference sequence). The CDR3 nucleotides read TGTGCCAGCAGGCAGACAGGGAACACTGAAGCTTTCTTT. It encodes CASRQTGNTEAFF. Variable domain in full (rest from reference TRBV7-9 and TRBJ1-1): DTGVSQNPRHKITKRGQNVTFRCDPISEHNRLYWYRQTLGQGPEFLTYFQNEAQLEKSRLLSDRFSAERPKGSFSTLEIQRTEQGDSAMYLCASRQTGNTEAFFGQGTRLTVV.

This clone was counted only a few times. This rearrangement joins TRBV9 to TRBJ1-4; possible D gene TRBD1, 5 bases. The CDR3 is made up of 15 amino acids. Trimming removed 1 base at V and 2 bases at J, with 9 bases between. Germline assignment: CDR1 SGDLS and CDR2 YYNGEE. This chain's CDR3 is CASSVRGLTNEKLFF. The CDR3 region has the DNA TGTGCCAGCAGCGTACGGGGACTCACTAATGAAAAACTGTTTTTT.

The chain couples TRBV15 to TRBJ1-2; possible D gene TRBD1, 5 bases. The CDR3 is 16 amino acids. V gave up 0 bases and J gave up 4 bases, with 15 bases separating them. The germline gives CDR1 LNHNV, CDR2 YYDKDF (reference sequence). CDR3 sequence (DNA): TGTGCCACCAGCAGAGACCGCCGACAGAGCGCCTATGGCTACACCTTC. This codes for CATSRDRRQSAYGYTF.

This sequence joins TRBV27 and TRBJ1-2; 7 bases fit TRBD1. The CDR3 contains 15 residues. The V segment lost 3 bases and the J segment 0 bases; nucleotides outside the gene matches: 4. CDR1 MNHEY and CDR2 SMNVEV come from the germline V gene (reference sequence). As DNA, the CDR3 is TGTGCCAGCAGTTTCACAGGGGTGACTAACTATGGCTACACCTTC. As protein: CASSFTGVTNYGYTF.

This CDR3 reads CASSFAGAYNSPLHF. CDR3 nucleotides: TGCGCCAGCAGCTTTGCCGGGGCCTATAATTCACCCCTCCACTTT. This rearrangement joins TRBV5-1 to TRBJ1-6; D unclear. CDR3 size: 15 residues. CDR1 is SGHRS, CDR2 YFSETQ, per germline. V dropped 2 bases and J dropped 2 bases, with 8 bases sitting between them.

The rearrangement links TRBV11-2 to TRBJ1-2, with D possibly matching TRBD1 (5 bases). The CDR3 totals 14 residues. Looked up from germline, CDR1 is SGHAT and CDR2 is FQNNGV. The V and J ends lost 2 bases and 6 bases respectively, with 13 bases between them. CDR3 DNA: TGTGCCAGCAGCTTAACCCAACAGGTTCATGGCTACACCTTC. This encodes CASSLTQQVHGYTF.

This chain uses TRBV5-1 with TRBJ2-1; perhaps TRBD2 as D (5 bases). This CDR3 has 13 amino acids. The V and J ends lost 4 bases and 6 bases respectively, with 11 bases between them. Germline V gene lookup returns CDR1 SGHRS and CDR2 YFSETQ. The CDR3 loop is CASSLLEGNEQFF. In DNA form, the CDR3 reads TGCGCCAGCAGCCTCCTCGAGGGCAATGAGCAGTTCTTC.

The chain has TRBV25-1 and TRBJ2-3, with 8 nucleotides matching TRBD2. CDR3 size: 15 residues. Germline V gene sequence: CDR1 MGHDK, CDR2 SYGVNS. Losses at the gene ends were 5 bases for V and 2 bases for J; bases not matched to a gene: 6. CDR3 loop: CASSRSGGTTDTQYF. The CDR3 coding sequence is TGTGCCAGCAGTAGGAGCGGGGGAACCACAGATACGCAGTATTTT.

The chain links TRBV18 to TRBJ2-1; TRBD1 matches at 10 bases. The junction had 3 bases not matched to a gene; V was cut back by 3 bases and J by 4 bases. CDR1 and CDR2 (germline): KGHSH, LQKENI. The CDR3 length is 15 residues. The CDR3 DNA sequence: TGTGCCAGCTCACCCCGGACAGGGGGTTACAATGAGCAGTTCTTC. As protein: CASSPRTGGYNEQFF.

J is TRBJ2-1 and V is TRBV5-1, with TRBD1 matching 7 bases. This CDR3 region has 12 residues. Germline V gene lookup returns CDR1 SGHRS and CDR2 YFSETQ. With V trimmed by 7 bases and J by 6 bases, 4 bases remained unmatched. The CDR3 region has the DNA TGCGCCAGCTGGGACAGCCTCAATGAGCAGTTCTTC. This sequence encodes CASWDSLNEQFF.

This CDR3 is CASTFGQKHNEQFF. The CDR3 DNA sequence: TGTGCCAGCACCTTCGGACAGAAACACAATGAGCAGTTCTTC. The chain carries TRBV6-6 and TRBJ2-1, with a tentative D call TRBD1 (6 bases). This CDR3 has 14 residues. Germline-derived CDR1 and CDR2 are MNHNY and SVGAGI (reference sequence). The V and J ends lost 7 bases and 5 bases respectively, with 15 bases between them.

V gene TRBV30 combines with J gene TRBJ1-4, with D possibly matching TRBD1 (6 bases). CDR1 and CDR2 (germline): GTSNPN, SVGIG (reference sequence). V lost 7 bases, J lost 3 bases, and 12 bases lay in between. The CDR3 is made up of 13 amino acids. DNA of the CDR3: TGTGCCTTAGGGGGTTCAGCTAATGAAAAACTGTTTTTT. Translation: CALGGSANEKLFF.

This chain joins TRBV5-4 and TRBJ2-7; perhaps TRBD2 as D (6 bases). Between the trimmed V and J ends, which lost 3 bases and 6 bases, there was a span of 19 bases. Looked up from germline, CDR1 is SGHNT and CDR2 is YYREEE (reference sequence). There are 15 residues in the CDR3. CDR3 region: CASSSGGPAQVEQYF. The CDR3 region has the DNA TGTGCCAGCAGCTCCGGGGGTCCCGCCCAAGTCGAGCAGTACTTC.

The chain employs TRBV5-1 and TRBJ2-7, with 7 bases identical to TRBD2. Germline loops: CDR1 SGHRS, CDR2 YFSETQ. J was trimmed by 5 bases and V by 1 base; bases with no gene match: 3. The CDR3 loop spans 13 amino acids. CDR3 in amino acids: CASSLLSGDEQYF. CDR3 DNA sequence: TGCGCCAGCAGCTTGCTGAGCGGGGACGAGCAGTACTTC.

This chain uses TRBV5-1 with TRBJ2-7, with 7 nucleotides matching TRBD2. From germline, CDR1 is SGHRS and CDR2 YFSETQ. J lost 4 bases, V lost 4 bases, and 8 bases had no gene match. CDR3 length equals 14 residues. The CDR3 DNA sequence: TGCGCCAGCAGCCCGGGGAGGGCGGGATACGAGCAGTACTTC. This sequence encodes CASSPGRAGYEQYF.

This clone was found a few times. This chain links TRBV30 with TRBJ1-4, with D possibly TRBD1 on 6 matching bases. The germline V gene encodes CDR1 GTSNPN and CDR2 SVGIG (reference sequence). This CDR3 contains 14 residues. Deletions cut 0 bases from V and 11 bases from J, with 16 bases between. The CDR3 loop is CAWSVTGGGGKLFF. In DNA form, the CDR3 reads TGTGCCTGGAGTGTGACTGGAGGGGGAGGGAAACTGTTTTTT.